Each of the 18 T cell receptor beta chains below was sequenced from the same sample in a study of cytomegalovirus exposure and HLA in healthy donors. TCRdb's table, derived via immunoSEQ multiplex PCR, lists solely in-frame clones and lacks some. The profile shows some 150,000 clones, roughly nine tenths of them singletons. The sequenced sample consisted of PBMCs. The receptors derive from a woman aged 18-30 years in good health and CMV-seropositive.

The V call is TRBV4-3, the J call TRBJ2-2, with TRBD2 matching 10 bases. Trimming at V came to 0 bases and at J to 5 bases, leaving 12 bases not matched to a gene. The CDR3 is 19 amino acids. The V gene's germline CDR1 is LGHNA and CDR2 YSLEER. As DNA, the CDR3 is TGCGCCAGCAGCCAAGAAGGGGGGACTAGCGAGACACCGACCGGGGAGCTGTTTTTT. As protein: CASSQEGGTSETPTGELFF.

The rearrangement joins TRBV5-6 to TRBJ2-7; 10 bases agree with TRBD1. The CDR3 covers 15 residues. Germline CDR1 and CDR2: SGHDT and YYEEEE. Trimming removed 6 bases from V and 0 bases from J; junction bases left unmatched: 6. CDR3 nucleotides: TGTGCCAGCACCACCGACAGGGGGCTCTCCTACGAGCAGTACTTC. The encoded protein is CASTTDRGLSYEQYF. Filled out from reference TRBV5-6 and TRBJ2-7, the complete variable domain reads DAGVTQSPTHLIKTRGQQVTLRCSPKSGHDTVSWYQQALGQGPQFIFQYYEEEERQRGNFPDRFSGHQFPNYSSELNVNALLLGDSALYLCASTTDRGLSYEQYFGPGTRLTVT.

The gene calls are TRBV4-1 and TRBJ2-3; D is perhaps TRBD1 (5 bases). V was trimmed by 4 bases and J by 14 bases, leaving 28 bases between them. CDR3 length: 16 amino acids. Germline CDR1 is MGHRA and CDR2 is YSYEKL. CDR3 DNA sequence: TGCGCCAGCAGCCGAGCTTCAACAGGTCTATTACCAAAGGGGTATTTT. The encoded protein is CASSRASTGLLPKGYF.

The chain links TRBV7-2 to TRBJ2-3, with D perhaps TRBD2 (6 bases). Germline V gene data show CDR1 as SGHTA and CDR2 as FQGNSA. The CDR3 runs 15 residues. V was cut by 5 bases and J by 5 bases, with 17 bases left in between. The DNA of the CDR3 is TGTGCCAGCAGCGGCAGGAGGGCCTTTGTAGATACGCAGTATTTT. It yields the protein CASSGRRAFVDTQYF.

In this sample, this clone turned up once. The chain combines TRBV28 with TRBJ2-2; 7 positions agree with TRBD1. Germline CDR1 is MDHEN and CDR2 is SYDVKM. The CDR3 has 16 amino acids. The junction had 13 bases not matched to a gene; V was cut back by 6 bases and J by 6 bases. CDR3 in amino acids: CASRYDRADFPGELFF. Written as DNA, the CDR3 is TGTGCCAGCAGATACGACAGGGCCGATTTCCCCGGGGAGCTGTTTTTT.

The CDR3 DNA reads TGTGCCAGCAGCCTAGTCCGGGACAGGGGTGGCTACACCTTC. It translates to CASSLVRDRGGYTF. The chain has TRBV7-9 and TRBJ1-2; the match to TRBD1 covers 10 bases. This CDR3 has 14 amino acids. The junction had 7 bases not matched to a gene; V was cut back by 5 bases and J by 7 bases. CDR1 and CDR2 from the germline V gene are SEHNR and FQNEAQ (reference sequence).

CDR3 in amino acids: CASSVGPNTGELFF. The CDR3 DNA is TGTGCCAGCAGCGTAGGTCCAAACACCGGGGAGCTGTTTTTT. The chain uses TRBV9 and TRBJ2-2, with D unresolved. Germline assignment: CDR1 SGDLS and CDR2 YYNGEE. The CDR3 totals 14 residues. V lost 0 bases to trimming and J lost 2 bases, with 5 bases between them.

This chain joins TRBV30 and TRBJ2-1, with 10 bases identical to TRBD2. Germline CDR1 GTSNPN, CDR2 SVGIG (reference sequence). This CDR3 has 15 amino acids. V lost 0 bases and J lost 9; bases outside the gene matches: 8. For the CDR3, the DNA is TGTGCCTGGAGTGTAGCACTAGCGGGATTAGCTGAGCAGTTCTTC. It codes for CAWSVALAGLAEQFF.

In its sample, this clone was seen a few times. The chain is built from TRBV30 and TRBJ1-2; maybe TRBD1 (6 bases). Trimming cost V 5 bases and J 3 bases, with 13 bases left between them. CDR1 is GTSNPN and CDR2 is SVGIG in the germline V gene (reference sequence). The CDR3 sequence is 13 residues long. CDR3 in DNA: TGTGCCTGGGAGAGCGGGGGCTACTATGGCTACACCTTC. Translated, it gives CAWESGGYYGYTF. The full variable domain, completed using reference TRBV30 and TRBJ1-2, is SQTIHQWPATLVQPVGSPLSLECTVEGTSNPNLYWYRQAAGRGLQLLFYSVGIGQISSEVPQNLSASRPQDRQFILSSKKLLLSDSGFYLCAWESGGYYGYTFGSGTRLTVV.

The gene calls are TRBV10-3 and TRBJ2-7, with D hard to call. This CDR3 spans 13 amino acids. Between the trimmed V and J ends, which lost 6 bases and 3 bases, there was a span of 12 bases. Germline CDR1 reads ENHRY; CDR2 reads SYGVKD. The CDR3 protein is CAISLDEDYEQYF. CDR3 coding DNA: TGTGCCATCAGCCTTGACGAGGACTACGAGCAGTACTTC.

This chain links TRBV7-9 with TRBJ1-1; unclear D gene. Between the trimmed V and J ends, which lost 2 bases and 3 bases, there was a span of 13 bases. The germline gives CDR1 SEHNR, CDR2 FQNEAQ (reference sequence). This CDR3 has 15 residues. In nucleotides, the CDR3 is TGTGCCAGCAGCTTATCAAACTCGAGGGACACTGAAGCTTTCTTT. The encoded protein is CASSLSNSRDTEAFF.

The genes are TRBV5-4 and TRBJ2-1, with D uncertain. CDR1 is SGHNT and CDR2 is YYREEE in the germline V gene (reference sequence). The CDR3 runs 13 residues. Trimming removed 5 bases from V and 6 bases from J, with 12 bases in between. The CDR3 here is CASSHPDINEQFF. The CDR3 DNA follows: TGTGCCAGCAGTCACCCAGATATCAATGAGCAGTTCTTC.

In this sample, this clone turned up once. The V and J genes are TRBV13 and TRBJ2-5; tentative D call: TRBD1 (5 bases). The germline V gene has CDR1 PRHDT and CDR2 FYEKMQ (reference sequence). Between the trimmed V and J ends, which lost 2 bases and 2 bases, there was a span of 12 bases. CDR3 length: 15 residues. The CDR3 loop is CASSLWGRAQETQYF. In DNA, the CDR3 is TGTGCCAGCAGCTTATGGGGCCGAGCACAAGAGACCCAGTACTTC.

This chain joins TRBV7-9 and TRBJ1-5; no definite D call. Germline V gene data show CDR1 as SEHNR and CDR2 as FQNEAQ (reference sequence). The CDR3 sequence is 13 residues long. Deletions cut 5 bases from V and 5 bases from J, with 10 bases between. In DNA, the CDR3 is TGTGCCAGCAGCAGTTTTCCAGATCAGCCCCAGCATTTT. It is translated as CASSSFPDQPQHF. The full variable domain, with the rest looked up from reference TRBV7-9 and TRBJ1-5, is DTGVSQNPRHKITKRGQNVTFRCDPISEHNRLYWYRQTLGQGPEFLTYFQNEAQLEKSRLLSDRFSAERPKGSFSTLEIQRTEQGDSAMYLCASSSFPDQPQHFGDGTRLSIL.

V gene TRBV4-2 combines with J gene TRBJ2-7; a weak D match, TRBD2 (7 bases). This CDR3 comprises 17 residues. The V and J ends lost 6 bases and 6 bases respectively, with 27 bases between them. Germline V lookup: CDR1 LGHNA, CDR2 YNFKEQ. The CDR3 loop is CASSYQGFGEGLGEQYF. Here the CDR3 DNA reads TGTGCCAGCAGTTACCAGGGGTTTGGGGAGGGACTTGGCGAGCAGTACTTC.

The chain carries TRBV5-4 and TRBJ1-2; perhaps TRBD1 as D (5 bases). V was shortened by 6 bases and J by 4 bases, with 13 bases between the two germline ends. Germline V gives CDR1 SGHNT, CDR2 YYREEE (reference sequence). The CDR3 runs to 13 residues. CDR3 sequence reads: CASTTGTRYGYTF. The CDR3 bases are TGTGCCAGCACAACCGGGACTCGCTATGGCTACACCTTC.

This chain connects TRBV6-4 to TRBJ2-3; TRBD2 matches 8 bases. With V trimmed by 4 bases and J by 2 bases, 2 bases remained unmatched. Germline V lookup: CDR1 MRHNA, CDR2 SNTAGT. This CDR3 is 14 amino acids long. CDR3 loop: CASSAGGPTDTQYF. The CDR3 DNA follows: TGTGCCAGCAGTGCGGGAGGGCCCACAGATACGCAGTATTTT.

V and J are TRBV12-5 and TRBJ2-3; D perhaps matches TRBD2 (6 bases). V was trimmed by 0 bases and J by 1 base, leaving 8 bases between them. The CDR3 runs 15 residues. Germline V CDR1 and CDR2: LGHNT, FRNRAP. The CDR3: CASGLVSGGTDTQYF. The CDR3 DNA reads TGTGCTAGTGGTTTGGTATCGGGGGGCACAGATACGCAGTATTTT.